This T cell receptor (beta chain) was identified during a study of early T cells in non-severe SARS-CoV-2 infection. In this sample, this clonotype turned up a few times. TCRdb called the 5' RACE reads again in MiXCR, with one record for every CDR3 protein. This table holds about 20,000 distinct CDR3 sequences, roughly 4.5% found once. V was shortened by 10 bases and J by 2 bases, with 12 bases between the two germline ends. Germline CDR1 LNHDA, CDR2 SQIVND (reference sequence). The CDR3 extends over 13 amino acids. The specimen sequenced was whole blood. The genes are TRBV19 and TRBJ1-5; D unclear. The TCR sequence derives from an adult who was a healthcare worker with PCR-confirmed SARS-CoV-2 infection or an uninfected control (not recorded which). CDR3 bases: TGTGCCACAAGCCAGGACCGCAATCAGCCCCAGCATTTT. Its translation: CATSQDRNQPQHF.